The 3 T cell receptor beta chains below were found in one sample sequenced in a study of blood T cell repertoires in COVID-19. The table came from immunoSEQ multiplex PCR; TCRdb's copy has only in-frame clones and leaves some out. The sample carries approximately 350,000 clones, around 91% recorded once. Sequenced material: peripheral blood. These receptor sequences come from a woman between 18 and 30 years old who had recovered from COVID-19.

The chain links TRBV24-1 to TRBJ2-1; tentatively, D is TRBD1 (5 bases). The CDR3 sequence is 13 residues long. Germline CDR1 KGHDR, CDR2 SFDVKD. Trimming cost V 4 bases and J 9 bases, with 12 bases left between them. The CDR3 DNA follows: TGTGCCACCAGTGAGGCGCCCCAGGGTGAGCAGTTCTTC. Its protein product is CATSEAPQGEQFF.

The chain has TRBV7-8 and TRBJ2-5, with D maybe TRBD1 (5 bases). V was trimmed by 4 bases and J by 4 bases, leaving 16 bases between them. The CDR3 has 15 residues. Germline V gene data show CDR1 as SGHVS and CDR2 as FQNEAQ. In DNA, the CDR3 is TGTGCCAGCAGCTCCCTCGGCAGGGATCGAGAGACCCAGTACTTC. Translating gives CASSSLGRDRETQYF.

This clone was observed a few times. This chain joins TRBV5-1 and TRBJ2-3, with D possibly being TRBD1 (6 bases). The length of the CDR3 is 15 residues. Germline V gene lookup returns CDR1 SGHRS and CDR2 YFSETQ. V lost 2 bases and J lost 1, with 11 bases in between. The CDR3 DNA follows: TGCGCCAGCAGCTTAGGGGGAATCGGCACAGATACGCAGTATTTT. This sequence encodes CASSLGGIGTDTQYF. Variable domain in full (rest from reference TRBV5-1 and TRBJ2-3): KAGVTQTPRYLIKTRGQQVTLSCSPISGHRSVSWYQQTPGQGLQFLFEYFSETQRNKGNFPGRFSGRQFSNSRSEMNVSTLELGDSALYLCASSLGGIGTDTQYFGPGTRLTVL.